The text below deals with one TCR beta chain. The antigen is unknown. Naive CD4+ T cells were purified with Tregs depleted by CD25. Germline CDR1 reads SGHTA; CDR2 reads FQGNSA. The CDR3 is 14 residues long. Trimming pared 3 bases from V and 5 bases from J, leaving 13 bases between. The study, taken as a whole, reports: In terms of TCR gene usage, tumor memory CD4+ T cells clustered together with blood and lymph node memory CD4+ cells, as well as with lymph node naive CD4+ cells.

Semi-nested PCR with Nested Universal Primer A followed constant-region reverse priming of full-length variable regions. MiXCR was run by TCRdb on the 5' RACE reads, yielding one entry per CDR3 protein. The sample lists just over 60,000 distinct CDR3 sequences; around 30% were seen once. Specimen: tumor-infiltrating naive CD4+ T cells sorted from the breast tumor. Subset described: naive CD4+ T cells, CD4+CD45RA+CD25-. The sequence came from a female donor with breast cancer. This sequence joins TRBV7-2 and TRBJ2-5; possibly TRBD1 for D (5 bases). CDR3 nucleotides: TGTGCCAGCAGCTTCTCAAGGGGCCGGGAGACCCAGTACTTC. Residues: CASSFSRGRETQYF. The full variable domain, rest sourced from reference TRBV7-2 and TRBJ2-5, is GAGVSQSPSNKVTEKGKDVELRCDPISGHTALYWYRQSLGQGLEFLIYFQGNSAPDKSGLPSDRFSAERTGGSVSTLTIQRTQQEDSAVYLCASSFSRGRETQYFGPGTRLLVL.